Sequencing of this T cell receptor (beta chain) was carried out in a study of T cell repertoires in cytomegalovirus infection. At the level of the study: Public TCR beta signatures were indicative of both CMV infection and a matching HLA type.

Study-level results: People with CMV and the relevant HLA were identified by cumulative public TCR beta family frequency. HLA-C-restricted, CMV-specific TCR beta clonotypes were dominant ex vivo.

Comments on this clonotype: Antigen specificity is unknown.

TCRdb redid the calling of the reads with MiXCR, one entry per CDR3 protein. Among roughly 200,000 distinct CDR3 sequences, roughly 17% were seen once, and the ten largest hold under 30%. This clonotype was obtained from a human donor in good health (CMV status not recorded). Some clones in this sample may be carry-over from other donors' samples. Sequenced: CD8+ T cells from PBMCs.

The CDR3 sequence: CASSQQELNQPQHF. In DNA form, the CDR3 reads TGTGCCAGCAGTCAACAGGAACTCAATCAGCCCCAGCATTTT. The chain has TRBV6-6 and TRBJ1-5, with D maybe TRBD1 (5 bases). Per the germline V gene, CDR1 is MNHNY and CDR2 is SVGAGI (reference sequence). V shed 5 bases and J shed 3 bases, with 11 bases lying between them. The CDR3 has 14 amino acids.